This T cell receptor beta chain was found in a study of immune evolution from preneoplasia to lung adenocarcinoma. Between the mid-2010s and the late 2010s, patients underwent resection in Japan or China. Two lung cancer pathologists independently confirmed each histologic diagnosis. Profiling relied on immunoSEQ multiplex PCR, and the TCRdb table lists in-frame clones only, not all of them. The sample carries just over 2,000 clones, 70% to 85% recorded once. CDR1 is GTSNPN and CDR2 is SVGIG in the germline V gene (reference sequence). The V gene end was trimmed by 2 bases and the J gene end by 2 bases; junction bases not matched to a gene: 8. This CDR3 is built from 16 residues. Study-level points and caveats: Clonality was highest in normal lung, lower in later-stage lesions apparently. From normal lung to invasive adenocarcinoma, top clone frequencies appeared to decrease.

About this clone itself: Its antigen is not identified.

Source material: FFPE adjacent normal lung tissue. The TCR originated in a person aged 70 to 80 with lung adenocarcinoma. The rearrangement uses TRBV30 and TRBJ2-1; 8 nucleotides agree with TRBD2. The CDR3 sequence is CAWSPPGGLAYNEQFF. The CDR3 bases are TGTGCCTGGAGTCCCCCGGGGGGGTTGGCCTACAATGAGCAGTTCTTC.